The TCR beta chain described here comes from a study of technical replicates of blood from several donors. Trimming took 3 bases from V and 5 from J; bases not matched to a gene: 9. Germline values: CDR1 KGHSH, CDR2 LQKENI. This CDR3 region has 16 residues. Data came from immunoSEQ multiplex PCR; TCRdb stores just in-frame clones and leaves some out. Counted here are approximately 73,000 clones, 92% occurring once; the ten biggest clones make up 0.42%. Sequencing was done on a sample of T cells isolated from PBMCs. The V call is TRBV18, the J call TRBJ2-5; TRBD1 matches at 10 bases. This receptor was taken from a human donor in good health. For the CDR3, the DNA is TGTGCCAGCTCACCGCCGGGACAGGGGATAGGGGAGACCCAGTACTTC. Encoded protein: CASSPPGQGIGETQYF.